Listed below are T cell receptor beta chains from one sample, sequenced in a study of immune evolution from preneoplasia to lung adenocarcinoma. Sequencing was performed with immunoSEQ multiplex PCR; in TCRdb, only in-frame clones are kept and a portion is missing. The table shows more than 6,500 clones, with around four fifths occurring only once. The specimen sequenced was FFPE minimally invasive lung adenocarcinoma tissue. The receptors come from a donor aged 70 or over with lung adenocarcinoma. The CDR3 runs from the conserved cysteine through the conserved F or W. D genes are given only for firm matches. Rows give clone size only sometimes, using once, few, many, or a class for an expanded clone.

j_call	v_call	clone_size	d_call	cdr3_nt	cdr3_aa
TRBJ2-1	TRBV28	.	.	TGTGCCAGCAGCGGGGACATTCGGTTGGGGCAGTTCTTC	CASSGDIRLGQFF
TRBJ2-7	TRBV28	.	.	TGTGCCAGCAGGCCGAGGGTGACCTCCTACGAGCAGTACTTC	CASRPRVTSYEQYF
TRBJ1-2	TRBV7-9	once	.	TGTGCCAGCAGCTTCACCCGGCCTCTGGGGCAAAGGGGGTATGGCTACACCTTC	CASSFTRPLGQRGYGYTF
TRBJ2-1	TRBV5-1	.	TRBD2	TGCGCCAGCAGCCCTGGCCCGGGACTAGAAGGTCTCAATGAGCAGTTCTTC	CASSPGPGLEGLNEQFF
TRBJ2-7	TRBV28	.	.	TGTGCCAGCAGTTTATTGGGGGACTCCTACGAGCAGTACTTC	CASSLLGDSYEQYF
TRBJ2-5	TRBV6-6	.	.	TGTGCCAGCAACACAGGGACTCAAGAGACCCAGTACTTC	CASNTGTQETQYF
TRBJ1-4	TRBV5-1	.	.	TGCGCCAGCAGCGGCGGATTAGCAACTAATGAAAAACTGTTTTTT	CASSGGLATNEKLFF
TRBJ1-1	TRBV13	.	.	TGTGCCAGCAGCTTGAGAAGACGGATTGAAGTTTTCTTT	CASSLRRRIEVFF
TRBJ1-3	TRBV6-5	medium-sized	.	TGTGCCACCCGCCCGGGGATATCTGGAAACACCATATATTTT	CATRPGISGNTIYF
TRBJ2-3	TRBV19	.	.	TGTGCCAGTAGGATGGGAGGTAGCACAGATACGCAGTATTTT	CASRMGGSTDTQYF
TRBJ1-4	TRBV29-1	.	TRBD1	TGCAGCGTTGGACAGGGACCTGAAAAACTGTTTTTT	CSVGQGPEKLFF
TRBJ2-6	TRBV6-5	.	.	TGTGCCAGCAGTTACTTTGGGGCCAACGTCCTGACTTTC	CASSYFGANVLTF
TRBJ1-5	TRBV15	.	.	TGTGCCACCAGCAGAGATGGGGTTCGACAGCATTTT	CATSRDGVRQHF
TRBJ2-7	TRBV7-2	.	.	TGTGCCAGCAGCCCGGGACCGCGGACGTTCCACGAGCAGTACTTC	CASSPGPRTFHEQYF
TRBJ2-2	TRBV6-1	.	.	TGTGCCAGCAGTGAAGTCTGGGGGAGGCGGAACACCGGGGAGCTGTTTTTT	CASSEVWGRRNTGELFF
TRBJ2-3	TRBV7-2	few	TRBD2	TGTGCCAGCAAGAAGGTAGCGGGGATAGATACGCAGTATTTT	CASKKVAGIDTQYF
TRBJ2-7	TRBV30	.	.	TGTGCCTGGAGTCCTACCCCCGGGACGTATACCTACGAGCAGTACTTC	CAWSPTPGTYTYEQYF
TRBJ1-1	TRBV4-1	.	.	TGCGCCAGCAGCCGAGTCCGCAATACTAACGCTGAAGCTTTCTTT	CASSRVRNTNAEAFF
TRBJ2-7	TRBV7-2	.	TRBD2	TGTGCCAGCAGCCTAGCGGGCAGCACCTCCTACGAGCAGTACTTC	CASSLAGSTSYEQYF